A single sample is the source of the 31 T cell receptor beta chains below, sequenced in a study of T cell repertoires in cytomegalovirus infection. One entry per CDR3 protein, called by TCRdb with MiXCR from the reads. The sample lists a few hundred thousand distinct CDR3 sequences, approximately 40% occurring once. Their antigens remain unidentified. The material was cultured PBMCs, obtained from culture after CMV antigen stimulation. These receptors were taken from a human donor in good health (CMV status not recorded). Some clones in this sample may be carry-over from other donors' samples.

This clonotype came up a few times. J is TRBJ2-2 and V is TRBV19, with D unclear. Germline values: CDR1 LNHDA, CDR2 SQIVND (reference sequence). This CDR3 region has 15 residues. Deletions cut 6 bases from V and 4 bases from J, with 15 bases between. CDR3 coding DNA: TGTGCCAGTAGCGACCTAGGCAGTCGCACCGGGGAGCTGTTTTTT. The encoded protein is CASSDLGSRTGELFF.

This clonotype occurred many times. The J gene is TRBJ2-5, the V gene TRBV7-2; TRBD1 matches at 9 bases. V lost 5 bases, J lost 5 bases, and 12 bases stayed unmatched. The germline gives CDR1 SGHTA, CDR2 FQGNSA. The CDR3 sequence is 16 residues long. This chain's CDR3 is CASSGQDRGASETQYF. In DNA form, the CDR3 reads TGTGCCAGCAGCGGCCAGGACAGGGGCGCGAGTGAGACCCAGTACTTC.

V usage is TRBV10-3 and J usage is TRBJ1-1, with 9 bases identical to TRBD1. This CDR3 contains 16 residues. J was trimmed by 1 base and V by 8 bases; bases with no gene match: 11. Germline V CDR1 and CDR2: ENHRY, SYGVKD. CDR3 nucleotide sequence: TGTGCCATCCTACCGGGACAGGGTAGGGAGAACACTGAAGCTTTCTTT. This encodes CAILPGQGRENTEAFF.

The V call is TRBV11-3, the J call TRBJ2-1; tentative D call: TRBD1 (6 bases). The CDR3 spans 13 residues. Germline assignment: CDR1 SGHNT and CDR2 YENEEA. The V and J ends lost 2 bases and 10 bases respectively, with 12 bases between them. The CDR3 nucleotides read TGTGCCAGCAGCTTACTTGGGGGCCAGGAGCAGTTCTTC. This translates into CASSLLGGQEQFF.

The chain uses TRBV7-1 and TRBJ2-3; TRBD2 is a possible D gene (6 bases). TRBV7-1 carries the ORF label, with uncertain function. With 5 bases removed from V and 6 bases from J, the gap between germline ends came to 15 bases. CDR3 length equals 14 residues. CDR3 nucleotide sequence: TGTGCCAGCAGCATCCGGGACTGGAAGGATACGCAGTATTTT. It is translated as CASSIRDWKDTQYF.

This clonotype occurred a few times. V and J are TRBV6-2 or TRBV6-3 and TRBJ2-7, with TRBD1 matching over 10 bases. Germline-derived CDR1 and CDR2 are MNHEY and SVGEGT. Trimming cost V 4 bases and J 6 bases; bases outside gene matches: 12. This CDR3 has 16 residues. CDR3: CASSSPPGTGEGEQYF. The CDR3 bases are TGTGCCAGCAGTTCTCCCCCCGGGACAGGGGAAGGCGAGCAGTACTTC.

CDR3 residues: CASKISGSSYNEQFF. Written as DNA, the CDR3 is TGTGCCAGTAAGATAAGCGGGAGCTCCTACAATGAGCAGTTCTTC. The chain carries TRBV19 and TRBJ2-1; TRBD2 aligns across 8 bases. The germline V gene has CDR1 LNHDA and CDR2 SQIVND (reference sequence). Losses at the gene ends were 7 bases for V and 0 bases for J; bases not matched to a gene: 5. This CDR3 is built from 15 residues.

The chain is built from TRBV19 and TRBJ2-5; D may be TRBD1 (6 bases). CDR3 length: 13 residues. The germline V gene has CDR1 LNHDA and CDR2 SQIVND (reference sequence). V was trimmed by 4 bases and J by 7 bases, leaving 13 bases between them. The CDR3 region is CASSNTGMGTQYF. The CDR3 DNA reads as TGTGCCAGTAGTAACACAGGGATGGGGACCCAGTACTTC.

This clonotype was seen only a few times. The gene calls are TRBV12-3 or TRBV12-4 and TRBJ2-3; TRBD2 agrees at 9 bases. The V segment lost 3 bases and the J segment 0 bases; nucleotides outside the gene matches: 1. This CDR3 region has 15 residues. The CDR3 loop reads CASSFTSGSTDTQYF. Here the CDR3 DNA reads TGTGCCAGCAGTTTTACTAGCGGGAGCACAGATACGCAGTATTTT.

The chain has TRBV7-2 and TRBJ1-1; D is ambiguous. V was pared by 3 bases and J by 3 bases, with 8 bases between. The V gene's germline CDR1 is SGHTA and CDR2 FQGNSA. The CDR3 totals 13 residues. The DNA for the CDR3 is TGTGCCAGCAGCTTTGCGAGGGACACTGAAGCTTTCTTT. The encoded protein is CASSFARDTEAFF.

This clonotype was seen only a few times. The V and J genes are TRBV4-1 and TRBJ1-4; unclear D gene. V was clipped by 1 base and J by 8 bases, with 17 bases between them. The CDR3 runs 16 residues. Germline V CDR1 and CDR2: MGHRA, YSYEKL. CDR3 sequence (DNA): TGCGCCAGCAGCCAAGGTGTTGGCAGGATCGGGGAAAAACTGTTTTTT. Its translation: CASSQGVGRIGEKLFF.

A few counts support this clonotype. The chain is built from TRBV5-4 and TRBJ1-2; 9 positions agree with TRBD1. This CDR3 has 17 residues. V trimming: 3 bases; J trimming: 4 bases; junction bases outside the gene matches: 13. Germline CDR1 SGHNT, CDR2 YYREEE (reference sequence). The CDR3 sequence: CASSSGGTGSLVYGYTF. The CDR3 DNA follows: TGTGCCAGCAGCTCCGGAGGGACAGGGTCTCTTGTCTATGGCTACACCTTC. The full variable domain, with the rest looked up from reference TRBV5-4 and TRBJ1-2, is ETGVTQSPTHLIKTRGQQVTLRCSSQSGHNTVSWYQQALGQGPQFIFQYYREEENGRGNFPPRFSGLQFPNYSSELNVNALELDDSALYLCASSSGGTGSLVYGYTFGSGTRLTVV.

This clonotype was seen many times. This chain joins TRBV7-2 and TRBJ1-3; possibly TRBD1 for D (5 bases). V was cut by 5 bases and J by 2 bases, with 10 bases left in between. Germline V gene sequence: CDR1 SGHTA, CDR2 FQGNSA. The CDR3 is 14 amino acids. The CDR3, as DNA: TGTGCCAGCAGCCCCACAGGTCCTGGAAACACCATATATTTT. Its protein is CASSPTGPGNTIYF.

This clonotype was found a few times. The CDR3 DNA sequence: TGTGCCAGCAGTTTAGGAGCGGCACTCGCTGAAGCTTTCTTT. Translation gives CASSLGAALAEAFF. This chain links TRBV12-3 or TRBV12-4 with TRBJ1-1; D ambiguous. The CDR3 length is 14 residues. V shed 1 base and J shed 6 bases, with 12 bases lying between them.

There are a few counts of this clonotype. The J gene is TRBJ2-3, the V gene TRBV24-1, with a weak D call TRBD1 (6 bases). Germline V gene sequence: CDR1 KGHDR, CDR2 SFDVKD. V lost 3 bases to trimming and J lost 6 bases, with 18 bases between them. The CDR3 runs 16 residues. CDR3 in amino acids: CATSDATGHKEDTQYF. The CDR3 nucleotides read TGTGCCACCAGTGATGCGACAGGCCATAAAGAGGATACGCAGTATTTT.

In this sample, this clonotype turned up a few times. The chain links TRBV7-9 to TRBJ2-1; no firm D call. V lost 5 bases and J lost 8, with 16 bases in between. The length of the CDR3 is 14 residues. Looked up from germline, CDR1 is SEHNR and CDR2 is FQNEAQ (reference sequence). CDR3 sequence reads: CASSHGSMYDEQFF. In DNA, the CDR3 is TGTGCCAGCAGCCACGGGTCCATGTACGATGAGCAGTTCTTC. Drawing the rest from reference TRBV7-9 and TRBJ2-1, the complete variable domain is DTGVSQNPRHKITKRGQNVTFRCDPISEHNRLYWYRQTLGQGPEFLTYFQNEAQLEKSRLLSDRFSAERPKGSFSTLEIQRTEQGDSAMYLCASSHGSMYDEQFFGPGTRLTVL.

This clonotype was seen more than once but under ten times. The chain has TRBV24-1 and TRBJ1-5; 7 nucleotides line up with TRBD1. The CDR3 has 15 residues. Looked up from germline, CDR1 is KGHDR and CDR2 is SFDVKD. Trimming took 7 bases from V and 4 from J; bases not matched to a gene: 9. The chain's CDR3 is CATSTGQGVNQPQHF. DNA for the CDR3: TGTGCCACCAGCACAGGGCAGGGGGTGAATCAGCCCCAGCATTTT.

To note about this clonotype: One end of the junction fails to match germline, which may point to a read error. J is TRBJ2-1 and V is TRBV4-3, with TRBD2 matching over 10 bases. Germline V gives CDR1 LGHNA, CDR2 YSLEER. The CDR3 length is 13 residues. In DNA, the CDR3 is TGCGCCAGCAGCCAAGATCCAGGGACTAGCGAGATCTTC. Protein sequence: CASSQDPGTSEIF.

This clonotype has a handful of counts. The J gene is TRBJ1-4, the V gene TRBV7-2; D remains ambiguous. This CDR3 has 15 amino acids. V shed 3 bases and J shed 1 base, with 9 bases lying between them. Germline CDR1 SGHTA, CDR2 FQGNSA. In nucleotides, the CDR3 is TGTGCCAGCAGCTTTGTGGCAGGAACTAATGAAAAACTGTTTTTT. Translation: CASSFVAGTNEKLFF.

The CDR3 DNA reads TGCGCCAGCAGCTTAGGACAGTGGAACACTGAAGCTTTCTTT. Protein: CASSLGQWNTEAFF. The rearrangement joins TRBV5-1 to TRBJ1-1, with D maybe TRBD1 (6 bases). Germline assignment: CDR1 SGHRS and CDR2 YFSETQ. Trimming removed 2 bases at V and 1 base at J, with 9 bases between. CDR3 length: 14 residues.

This clonotype was seen a few times. The chain joins TRBV20-1 to TRBJ1-2, with 7 bases matching TRBD1. The CDR3 has 14 amino acids. Germline CDR1 DFQATT, CDR2 SNEGSKA (reference sequence). V was pared by 4 bases and J by 4 bases, with 9 bases of the junction left unmatched. The CDR3 here is CSAIVPGGVYGYTF. CDR3 nucleotide sequence: TGCAGTGCTATAGTTCCAGGGGGAGTCTATGGCTACACCTTC.

The chain carries TRBV28 and TRBJ1-2; unclear D gene. The CDR3 spans 12 residues. Germline loops: CDR1 MDHEN, CDR2 SYDVKM. Trimming took off 7 bases at V and 1 base at J, with 7 bases between the two ends. The CDR3 sequence is CASMGYNYGYTF. As DNA, the CDR3 is TGTGCCAGCATGGGGTATAACTATGGCTACACCTTC.

This clonotype was detected a few times. The chain joins TRBV4-1 to TRBJ2-2, with 7 bases aligning to TRBD2. The length of the CDR3 is 14 residues. From germline, CDR1 is MGHRA and CDR2 YSYEKL. V trimming: 4 bases; J trimming: 6 bases; junction bases outside the gene matches: 5. As DNA, the CDR3 is TGCGCCAGCAGCCTACCAGGGAGGGCCGGGGAGCTGTTTTTT. Translation: CASSLPGRAGELFF.

This sequence joins TRBV5-1 and TRBJ2-1, with 15 bases matching TRBD2. The length of the CDR3 is 16 residues. V lost 6 bases and J lost 6; bases outside the gene matches: 7. Germline-derived CDR1 and CDR2 are SGHRS and YFSETQ. CDR3 residues: CASTRGLAGGVNEQFF. The CDR3 nucleotides read TGCGCCAGCACTCGGGGACTAGCGGGAGGCGTCAATGAGCAGTTCTTC.

A note on this clonotype: Its ends do not fully match the called genes, so a read error is possible. The chain is built from TRBV18 and TRBJ1-2, with D unresolved. Germline V CDR1 and CDR2: KGHSH, LQKENI. The CDR3 consists of 13 residues. CDR3 coding DNA: TGTGCCAGCTCACCGGGAGGGAACTATGGCTACAGCTTC. Protein product: CASSPGGNYGYSF.

Only a few counts were recorded for this clonotype. CDR3 nucleotides: TGCAGCGTAGGCTCTAGCGGGAGGAATGAGCAGTTCTTC. The encoded protein is CSVGSSGRNEQFF. This chain connects TRBV29-1 to TRBJ2-1, with TRBD2 identical over 11 bases. The V gene's germline CDR1 is SQVTM and CDR2 ANQGSEA. Losses at the gene ends were 6 bases for V and 7 bases for J; bases not matched to a gene: 5. The CDR3 has 13 amino acids.

V is TRBV27 and J is TRBJ2-7, with D maybe TRBD1 (6 bases). CDR3 length: 14 amino acids. The ends were cut back, 7 bases at V and 1 base at J, with 14 bases in the middle. CDR1 MNHEY and CDR2 SMNVEV come from the germline V gene (reference sequence). The CDR3 region is CASNDRSRSYEQYF. CDR3 coding DNA: TGTGCCAGCAACGACAGGTCAAGGTCCTACGAGCAGTACTTC.

This CDR3 reads CASSIGVGTEHYEQYF. The CDR3 nucleotides are TGTGCCAGCAGCATAGGGGTCGGGACAGAACACTACGAGCAGTACTTC. The chain has TRBV7-9 and TRBJ2-7; 7 bases are a match to TRBD1. Trimming took 5 bases from V and 3 from J; bases not matched to a gene: 13. The CDR3 is 16 residues long. Germline V gene lookup returns CDR1 SEHNR and CDR2 FQNEAQ (reference sequence).

This clonotype was counted between two and nine times. J is TRBJ1-1 and V is TRBV7-9; D might be TRBD1 (6 bases). The CDR3 length is 15 residues. Germline V CDR1 and CDR2: SEHNR, FQNEAQ (reference sequence). Trimming removed 2 bases from V and 4 bases from J, with 14 bases in between. The CDR3 DNA reads TGTGCCAGCAGCTTAATTGGGGGGGGCTCCACTGAAGCTTTCTTT. Amino acids: CASSLIGGGSTEAFF. Together with reference TRBV7-9 and TRBJ1-1, the CDR3 gives the full variable domain: DTGVSQNPRHKITKRGQNVTFRCDPISEHNRLYWYRQTLGQGPEFLTYFQNEAQLEKSRLLSDRFSAERPKGSFSTLEIQRTEQGDSAMYLCASSLIGGGSTEAFFGQGTRLTVV.

The chain recombines TRBV28 with TRBJ1-1; D unclear. The CDR3 has 13 amino acids. V shed 6 bases and J shed 4 bases, with 12 bases lying between them. Germline V gene sequence: CDR1 MDHEN, CDR2 SYDVKM. Here the CDR3 reads CASRDRPPTEAFF. Here the CDR3 DNA reads TGTGCCAGCAGGGACCGGCCCCCCACTGAAGCTTTCTTT.

Details on this clonotype: Given a much more abundant clone one base away, this may be a read error. This chain connects TRBV7-2 to TRBJ1-1; perhaps TRBD1 as D (5 bases). The CDR3 runs 13 residues. Germline CDR1 reads SGHTA; CDR2 reads FQGNSA. In DNA form, the CDR3 reads TGTGTCGGGGCACAACGGTTGAACACTGAAGCTTTCTTT. Its translation is CVGAQRLNTEAFF.